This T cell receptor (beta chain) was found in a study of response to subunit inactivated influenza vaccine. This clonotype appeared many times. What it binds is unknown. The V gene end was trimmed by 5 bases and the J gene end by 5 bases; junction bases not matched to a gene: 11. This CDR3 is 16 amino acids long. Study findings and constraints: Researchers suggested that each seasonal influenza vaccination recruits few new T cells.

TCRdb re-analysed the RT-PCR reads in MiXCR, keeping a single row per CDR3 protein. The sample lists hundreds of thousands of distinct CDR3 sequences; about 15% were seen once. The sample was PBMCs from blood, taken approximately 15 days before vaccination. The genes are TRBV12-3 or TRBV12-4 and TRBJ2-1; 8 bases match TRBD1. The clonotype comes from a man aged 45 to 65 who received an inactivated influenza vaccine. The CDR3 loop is CASSPRGTGPNNEQFF. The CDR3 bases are TGTGCCAGCAGTCCCCGAGGGACAGGTCCTAACAATGAGCAGTTCTTC.